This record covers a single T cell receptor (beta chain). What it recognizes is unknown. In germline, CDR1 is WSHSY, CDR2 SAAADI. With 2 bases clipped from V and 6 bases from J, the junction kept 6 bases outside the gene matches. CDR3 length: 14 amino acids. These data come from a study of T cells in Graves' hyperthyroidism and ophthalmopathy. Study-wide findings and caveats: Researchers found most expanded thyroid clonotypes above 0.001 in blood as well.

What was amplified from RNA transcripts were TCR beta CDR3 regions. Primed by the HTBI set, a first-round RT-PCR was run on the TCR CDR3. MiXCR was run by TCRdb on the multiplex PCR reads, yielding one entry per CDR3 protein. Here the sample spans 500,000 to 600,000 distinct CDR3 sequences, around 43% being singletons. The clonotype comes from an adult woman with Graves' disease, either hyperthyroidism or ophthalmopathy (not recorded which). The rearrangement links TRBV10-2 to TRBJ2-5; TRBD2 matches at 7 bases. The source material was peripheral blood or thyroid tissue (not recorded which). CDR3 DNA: TGCGCCAGCAGTGAGGACAGCGGGGTAAAGACCCAGTACTTC. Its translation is CASSEDSGVKTQYF.